This T cell receptor beta chain was identified in a study of control samples from healthy donors and cancer patients (dated by TCRdb to between 2020 and 2021). Worth noting for this clone: No cognate antigen has been identified for it. No much larger clone exists at a distance of one base, and base qualities are not known.

Library prep was done by the immunoSEQ multiplex PCR assay. TCRdb limited this immuneACCESS table to in-frame rearrangements with V and J called. A share of clones is missing; checked studies link under half to unresolved V genes, and the rest is unexplained. This sample holds 100,000 to 150,000 clones; about 90% were observed only once. The ten largest clones capture approximately 2% of the sample. Trimming costs V 8 bases and J 1 base, and their ends lie 9 bases apart. CDR1 is given as SNHLY and CDR2 as FYNNEI, both from the germline V gene. The CDR3 goes from the cysteine to the phenylalanine over 13 residues. The retained sequence is limited to the CDR3, 39 bases, with the frame set at the first base.

This TCR derives from a woman aged 45-60 years in good health. The sequence is built from TRBV2 and TRBJ2-1; the D segment is perhaps TRBD1 or TRBD2, each sharing 6 matched bases. The specimen was blood. This receptor carries the CDR3 CASQGGSYNEQFF. DNA sequence: TGTGCCAGCCAAGGGGGGTCCTACAATGAGCAGTTCTTC.